A selection of T cell receptor beta chains follows, all from one sample in a study of T cell responses to AZD1222 COVID-19 vaccine. The protocol was immunoSEQ multiplex PCR, while the TCRdb copy is restricted to in-frame clones and leaves out a portion. The sample has approximately 74,000 clones; around 90% are singletons. The source was peripheral blood, collected 28 days after the second AZD1222 dose. Receptor source: an adult who received the AZD1222 COVID-19 vaccine. The CDR3 runs from the conserved cysteine through the conserved F or W.

v_call: TRBV18
j_call: TRBJ1-5
cdr3_aa: CASSGNPPHQPQHF

v_call: TRBV7-2
j_call: TRBJ1-5
cdr3_aa: CASSQHGGPGQPQHF

v_call: TRBV10-3
j_call: TRBJ1-2
cdr3_aa: CAISASISDGYTF

v_call: TRBV29-1
j_call: TRBJ2-6
cdr3_aa: CSVEDWVYGANVLTF

v_call: TRBV6-1
j_call: TRBJ1-3
cdr3_aa: CASSETLGNTIYF

v_call: TRBV18
j_call: TRBJ1-2
cdr3_aa: CASSEGTGGTGYTF

v_call: TRBV4-3
j_call: TRBJ1-3
cdr3_aa: CASSRSGAGNTIYF

v_call: TRBV10-2
j_call: TRBJ2-7
cdr3_aa: CASCVTTGGRPYEQYF

v_call: TRBV14
j_call: TRBJ1-2
cdr3_aa: CASSPQDRAGYTF

v_call: TRBV12-3/TRBV12-4
j_call: TRBJ1-1
cdr3_aa: CASSSDALEAFF

v_call: TRBV5-6
j_call: TRBJ2-2
cdr3_aa: CASSRASGRRTGELFF